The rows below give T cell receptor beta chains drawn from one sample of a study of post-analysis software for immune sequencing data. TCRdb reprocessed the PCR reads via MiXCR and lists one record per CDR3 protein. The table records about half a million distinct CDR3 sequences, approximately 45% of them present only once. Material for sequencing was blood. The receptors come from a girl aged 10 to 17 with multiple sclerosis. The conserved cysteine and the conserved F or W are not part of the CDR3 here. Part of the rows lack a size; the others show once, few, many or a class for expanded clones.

CDR3aa: ASNFRDRDTEAF; j_gene: TRBJ1-1; abundance: once; v_gene: TRBV7-9
CDR3aa: ASSQGPVPNYGYT; j_gene: TRBJ1-2; abundance: .; v_gene: TRBV3-1
CDR3aa: ASSLATRYEQY; j_gene: TRBJ2-7; abundance: few; v_gene: TRBV7-2
CDR3aa: SAPTGPGNYEQY; j_gene: TRBJ2-7; abundance: .; v_gene: TRBV20-1
CDR3aa: ASSFGGQRINEQF; j_gene: TRBJ2-1; abundance: few; v_gene: TRBV28
CDR3aa: ASTSSGFSYNEQF; j_gene: TRBJ2-1; abundance: .; v_gene: TRBV28
CDR3aa: ASSLGLLERPYEQY; j_gene: TRBJ2-7; abundance: few; v_gene: TRBV5-6
CDR3aa: ASHTSGSYNEQF; j_gene: TRBJ2-1; abundance: .; v_gene: TRBV28
CDR3aa: ASSVSGQTSTDTQY; j_gene: TRBJ2-3; abundance: .; v_gene: TRBV9
CDR3aa: ASSPSRTGNEQF; j_gene: TRBJ2-1; abundance: few; v_gene: TRBV7-2
CDR3aa: ASIIAGGEAF; j_gene: TRBJ1-1; abundance: .; v_gene: TRBV12-3/TRBV12-4
CDR3aa: ASNKVNYGYT; j_gene: TRBJ1-2; abundance: few; v_gene: TRBV12-3/TRBV12-4
CDR3aa: ASSPGSAGGETRREFTDEQY; j_gene: TRBJ2-7; abundance: .; v_gene: TRBV11-1
CDR3aa: ASSFRDSVYGYT; j_gene: TRBJ1-2; abundance: .; v_gene: TRBV7-9
CDR3aa: ASSLGTVNSYEQY; j_gene: TRBJ2-7; abundance: .; v_gene: TRBV5-1
CDR3aa: SASTNTVNTEAF; j_gene: TRBJ1-1; abundance: .; v_gene: TRBV20-1
CDR3aa: ASSARHPNYGYT; j_gene: TRBJ1-2; abundance: .; v_gene: TRBV7-9
CDR3aa: SVEAGADSYEQY; j_gene: TRBJ2-7; abundance: few; v_gene: TRBV29-1
CDR3aa: SAREGLAGAILYNEQF; j_gene: TRBJ2-1; abundance: .; v_gene: TRBV20-1
CDR3aa: SVGPNLNEKLF; j_gene: TRBJ1-4; abundance: .; v_gene: TRBV29-1
CDR3aa: GAKTSNPSSYNEQF; j_gene: TRBJ2-1; abundance: .; v_gene: TRBV20-1
CDR3aa: SANRDRGRTQY; j_gene: .; abundance: few; v_gene: TRBV20-1
CDR3aa: ASSSTGTRSSYEQY; j_gene: TRBJ2-7; abundance: few; v_gene: TRBV28
CDR3aa: ASSLGLAGESCEQY; j_gene: TRBJ2-7; abundance: .; v_gene: TRBV7-9
CDR3aa: ASSLAATGVEAF; j_gene: TRBJ1-1; abundance: .; v_gene: TRBV5-1